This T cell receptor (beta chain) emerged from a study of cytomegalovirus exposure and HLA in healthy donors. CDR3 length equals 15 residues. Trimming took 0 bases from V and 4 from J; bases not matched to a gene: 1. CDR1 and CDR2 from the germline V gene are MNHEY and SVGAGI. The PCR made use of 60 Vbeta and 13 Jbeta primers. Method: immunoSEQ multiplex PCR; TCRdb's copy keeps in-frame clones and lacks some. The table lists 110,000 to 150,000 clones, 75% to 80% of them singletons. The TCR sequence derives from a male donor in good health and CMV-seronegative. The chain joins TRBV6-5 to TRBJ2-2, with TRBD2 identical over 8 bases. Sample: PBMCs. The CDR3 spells CASSYSTSATGELFF. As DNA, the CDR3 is TGTGCCAGCAGTTACTCGACTAGCGCCACCGGGGAGCTGTTTTTT.